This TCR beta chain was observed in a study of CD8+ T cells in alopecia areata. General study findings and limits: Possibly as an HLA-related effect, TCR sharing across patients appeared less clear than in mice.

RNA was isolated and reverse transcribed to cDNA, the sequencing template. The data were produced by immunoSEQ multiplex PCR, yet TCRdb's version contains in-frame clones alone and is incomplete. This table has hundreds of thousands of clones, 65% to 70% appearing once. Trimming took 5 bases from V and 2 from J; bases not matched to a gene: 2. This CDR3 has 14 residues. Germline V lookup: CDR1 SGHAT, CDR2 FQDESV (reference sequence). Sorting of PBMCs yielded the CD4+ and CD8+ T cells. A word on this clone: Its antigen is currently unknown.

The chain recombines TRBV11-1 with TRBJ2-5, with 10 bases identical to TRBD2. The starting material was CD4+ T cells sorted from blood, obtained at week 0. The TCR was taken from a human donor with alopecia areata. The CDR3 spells CASSGGLAQETQYF. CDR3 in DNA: TGTGCCAGCAGCGGGGGACTAGCGCAAGAGACCCAGTACTTC.